The 28 T cell receptor beta chains below were found in one sample sequenced in a study of neurological immune-mediated disorders. Time point specified: longitudinal time-point 2. TCRdb reanalysed the 5' RACE reads using MiXCR and keeps one entry per CDR3 protein. The sample lists 55,000 to 65,000 distinct CDR3 sequences, more than 9.5% seen once, with roughly an eighth in the top ten. The specimen was PBMCs. These receptors were obtained from a man aged 30 to 45 in good health.

This clonotype has a count of ten or more. The chain carries TRBV28 and TRBJ2-7; D call uncertain. This CDR3 has 13 residues. Germline V gives CDR1 MDHEN, CDR2 SYDVKM. Trimming left V 6 bases short and J 1 base short, with 10 bases between. CDR3 amino acids: CASSSPWSYEQYF. The CDR3 DNA sequence: TGTGCCAGCAGCTCCCCCTGGTCCTACGAGCAGTACTTC.

This clonotype was counted at least ten times. This chain connects TRBV5-5 to TRBJ2-7; tentative D call: TRBD2 (6 bases). The CDR3 consists of 12 residues. The V gene lost 3 bases and the J gene lost 7 bases, with 11 bases spanning the gap. Germline CDR1 and CDR2: SGHKS and YYEKEE (reference sequence). Written as DNA, the CDR3 is TGTGCCAGCAGCTCCCACGGAGGGGAGCAGTACTTC. It translates to CASSSHGGEQYF. Full variable domain (rest looked up from reference TRBV5-5 and TRBJ2-7): DAGVTQSPTHLIKTRGQQVTLRCSPISGHKSVSWYQQVLGQGPQFIFQYYEKEERGRGNFPDRFSARQFPNYSSELNVNALLLGDSALYLCASSSHGGEQYFGPGTRLTVT.

This sequence joins TRBV18 and TRBJ2-1, with TRBD1 matching 10 bases. Trimming at V came to 0 bases and at J to 9 bases, leaving 5 bases not matched to a gene. The CDR3 has 15 amino acids. Germline V CDR1 and CDR2: KGHSH, LQKENI. CDR3 in amino acids: CASSPPGQGMSEQFF. The CDR3 DNA sequence: TGTGCCAGCTCACCACCGGGACAGGGGATGAGTGAGCAGTTCTTC.

In its sample, this clonotype was seen many times. CDR3 sequence reads: CSVEEGRSYGYTF. The CDR3 nucleotides read TGCAGCGTTGAAGAAGGGCGGAGTTATGGCTACACCTTC. The chain links TRBV29-1 to TRBJ1-2; D gene ambiguous. Germline V lookup: CDR1 SQVTM, CDR2 ANQGSEA. The CDR3 has 13 amino acids. V dropped 0 bases and J dropped 5 bases, with 10 bases sitting between them.

This clonotype showed up many times. The genes are TRBV7-3 and TRBJ2-3, with a possible D match to TRBD2 (8 bases). CDR1 SGHTA and CDR2 FQGTGA come from the germline V gene. Trimming removed 1 base at V and 3 bases at J, with 17 bases between. This CDR3 is built from 17 residues. In DNA form, the CDR3 reads TGTGCCAGCAGCTTAAACCAGGGGGGACTAGTGACAGATACGCAGTATTTT. Residues: CASSLNQGGLVTDTQYF.

This clonotype came up many times. This sequence joins TRBV27 and TRBJ2-7, with D maybe TRBD1 (5 bases). Germline assignment: CDR1 MNHEY and CDR2 SMNVEV (reference sequence). V dropped 6 bases and J dropped 1 base, with 13 bases sitting between them. The CDR3 runs to 14 residues. The CDR3 loop reads CASSQFRESYEQYF. The CDR3 DNA reads TGTGCCAGCAGCCAGTTCAGGGAATCCTACGAGCAGTACTTC.

This clonotype came up many times. This chain joins TRBV20-1 and TRBJ2-5; D could derive from TRBD1 or TRBD2 (5 bases each). Germline values: CDR1 DFQATT, CDR2 SNEGSKA (reference sequence). The V end was cut by 5 bases, the J end by 4 bases, with 17 bases between. The CDR3 sequence is 14 residues long. CDR3 sequence (DNA): TGCAGTGCTGCAAGGGGACCTGGGGGAGAGACCCAGTACTTC. This sequence encodes CSAARGPGGETQYF.

This clonotype was found many times. This chain joins TRBV12-3 or TRBV12-4 and TRBJ2-7; TRBD1 aligns across 9 bases. The CDR3 spans 16 residues. The V and J ends lost 3 bases and 2 bases, in that order; junction bases with no gene match: 8. In DNA form, the CDR3 reads TGTGCCAGCAGTTTGGGACCGGGACAGGGAGCCTACGAGCAGTACTTC. Translating gives CASSLGPGQGAYEQYF.

This clonotype came up many times. The V gene is TRBV6-6, the J gene TRBJ2-7, with 8 bases lining up with TRBD2. Trimming at V came to 6 bases and at J to 5 bases, leaving 9 bases not matched to a gene. Germline CDR1 reads MNHNY; CDR2 reads SVGAGI (reference sequence). CDR3 length equals 14 residues. CDR3 sequence reads: CASRDGTRSHEQYF. CDR3 nucleotide sequence: TGTGCCAGCAGGGACGGGACTAGGTCCCACGAGCAGTACTTC.

The chain recombines TRBV19 with TRBJ2-5, with D maybe TRBD1 (6 bases). CDR3 length: 15 amino acids. Germline lookup yields CDR1 LNHDA and CDR2 SQIVND (reference sequence). The V end was cut by 5 bases, the J end by 1 base, with 14 bases between. The CDR3: CASSLATGSQETQYF. The CDR3 DNA reads TGTGCCAGTAGTCTTGCGACAGGTTCCCAAGAGACCCAGTACTTC.

This clonotype was observed at least ten times. V and J are TRBV30 and TRBJ1-1; the D gene is possibly TRBD1 (6 bases). The V end was cut by 2 bases, the J end by 3 bases, with 16 bases between. CDR3 size: 15 residues. The germline gives CDR1 GTSNPN, CDR2 SVGIG (reference sequence). CDR3 in amino acids: CAWSPIWDMDTEAFF. The DNA of the CDR3 is TGTGCCTGGAGTCCTATCTGGGACATGGACACTGAAGCTTTCTTT.

This clonotype was detected ten times or more. J is TRBJ2-5 and V is TRBV4-2; D may match TRBD1 or TRBD2 (5 bases each). The CDR3 is 17 residues long. Germline-derived CDR1 and CDR2 are LGHNA and YNFKEQ. V gave up 0 bases and J gave up 5 bases, with 19 bases separating them. The CDR3 reads CASSQDPRGWGWETQYF. In DNA form, the CDR3 reads TGTGCCAGCAGCCAAGATCCCCGAGGTTGGGGGTGGGAGACCCAGTACTTC.

The table lists this clonotype with many counts. This chain connects TRBV15 to TRBJ1-5; D remains unclear. The CDR3 has 16 amino acids. CDR1 and CDR2 (germline): LNHNV, YYDKDF (reference sequence). Trimming stripped 1 base from V and 2 bases from J, with 12 bases between. The CDR3 DNA reads as TGTGCCACCAGCAGAGTTGTCAACGGAGGCAATCAGCCCCAGCATTTT. It codes for CATSRVVNGGNQPQHF. The full variable domain, in which reference TRBV15 and TRBJ1-5 provide the parts outside the CDR3, is DAMVIQNPRYQVTQFGKPVTLSCSQTLNHNVMYWYQQKSSQAPKLLFHYYDKDFNNEADTPDNFQSRRPNTSFCFLDIRSPGLGDTAMYLCATSRVVNGGNQPQHFGDGTRLSIL.

By sample share, this clonotype is medium-sized. The chain links TRBV10-1 to TRBJ2-1; 10 bases map to TRBD1. After removal of 0 bases from V and 2 bases from J, the junction contained 1 base not matched to a gene. The CDR3 length is 16 residues. CDR1 and CDR2 from the germline V gene are WNHNN and SYGVQD (reference sequence). Here the CDR3 reads CASSESGQGPYNEQFF. The CDR3 DNA sequence: TGCGCCAGCAGTGAGTCGGGACAGGGGCCCTACAATGAGCAGTTCTTC.

Many counts were recorded for this clonotype. The chain is built from TRBV7-9 and TRBJ1-5; 8 nucleotides align to TRBD1. After removal of 5 bases from V and 2 bases from J, the junction contained 5 bases not matched to a gene. In germline, CDR1 is SEHNR, CDR2 FQNEAQ (reference sequence). This CDR3 is built from 15 residues. CDR3 sequence: CASSQTGGGNQPQHF. Written as DNA, the CDR3 is TGTGCCAGCAGCCAAACAGGGGGGGGCAATCAGCCCCAGCATTTT.

Ten or more counts support this clonotype. The chain links TRBV5-1 to TRBJ1-1; tentatively, D is TRBD1 (5 bases). The CDR3 consists of 15 residues. Per the germline V gene, CDR1 is SGHRS and CDR2 is YFSETQ. V was cut by 0 bases and J by 5 bases, with 14 bases left in between. Here the CDR3 reads CASSLAAGTVTEAFF. In DNA, the CDR3 is TGCGCCAGCAGCTTGGCCGCCGGGACGGTAACTGAAGCTTTCTTT.

This clonotype was seen repeatedly, ten times or more. The rearrangement joins TRBV28 to TRBJ2-3; TRBD1 aligns across 8 bases. The CDR3 sequence is 17 residues long. The V segment lost 7 bases and the J segment 6 bases; nucleotides outside the gene matches: 18. Per germline, CDR1 MDHEN and CDR2 SYDVKM. The CDR3 is CASNTFPNKAGGDTQYF. CDR3 nucleotide sequence: TGTGCCAGCAACACTTTTCCAAACAAAGCAGGGGGCGATACGCAGTATTTT.

The chain employs TRBV10-3 and TRBJ2-3; 8 nucleotides agree with TRBD1. The CDR3 has 15 amino acids. Germline assignment: CDR1 ENHRY and CDR2 SYGVKD. V trimming: 9 bases; J trimming: 3 bases; junction bases outside the gene matches: 11. CDR3 in amino acids: CAILRQGLNTDTQYF. In nucleotides, the CDR3 is TGTGCCATTCTACGACAGGGGCTTAATACAGATACGCAGTATTTT.

The chain is built from TRBV30 and TRBJ1-1; D is unclear. Germline CDR1 and CDR2: GTSNPN and SVGIG (reference sequence). V was pared by 5 bases and J by 5 bases, with 21 bases between. The CDR3 covers 15 residues. The CDR3 DNA reads as TGTGCCTGGCGTACCTCCGGAGGGTTGAGAACTGAAGCTTTCTTT. Amino acids: CAWRTSGGLRTEAFF.

Ten or more counts support this clonotype. The chain is built from TRBV9 and TRBJ2-5; 8 positions agree with TRBD2. Germline values: CDR1 SGDLS, CDR2 YYNGEE. The CDR3 has 15 amino acids. Trimming removed 0 bases from V and 3 bases from J; junction bases left unmatched: 4. The CDR3, as DNA: TGTGCCAGCAGCGTAGACTTCGGGAGGGAAGAGACCCAGTACTTC. It encodes CASSVDFGREETQYF.

This clonotype has ten or more counts. The V call is TRBV28, the J call TRBJ1-6, with D maybe TRBD1 (6 bases). Trimming shortened V by 7 bases and J by 6 bases, and 13 bases separated the two germline ends. In germline, CDR1 is MDHEN, CDR2 SYDVKM. The CDR3 is 14 residues long. CDR3 in amino acids: CASTAGGFNSPLHF. The CDR3 DNA reads TGTGCCAGCACCGCGGGGGGCTTTAATTCACCCCTCCACTTT. The full variable domain, in which reference TRBV28 and TRBJ1-6 provide the parts outside the CDR3, is DVKVTQSSRYLVKRTGEKVFLECVQDMDHENMFWYRQDPGLGLRLIYFSYDVKMKEKGDIPEGYSVSREKKERFSLILESASTNQTSMYLCASTAGGFNSPLHFGNGTRLTVT.

This clonotype showed up many times. J is TRBJ1-1 and V is TRBV5-1; 9 bases agree with TRBD1. The CDR3 has 15 residues. Germline-derived CDR1 and CDR2 are SGHRS and YFSETQ. The V gene end was trimmed by 0 bases and the J gene end by 3 bases; junction bases not matched to a gene: 3. The CDR3 is CASSLVRTGDTEAFF. DNA of the CDR3: TGCGCCAGCAGCTTGGTCCGGACAGGGGACACTGAAGCTTTCTTT.

This clonotype was picked up many times. The chain couples TRBV20-1 to TRBJ2-7; 8 bases are a match to TRBD1. The CDR3 sequence is 14 residues long. V was clipped by 2 bases and J by 5 bases; unmatched bases: 8. Germline V lookup: CDR1 DFQATT, CDR2 SNEGSKA (reference sequence). The CDR3 DNA reads as TGCAGTGCTAGACCCCCGGCAGGGGGCAACGAGCAGTACTTC. This translates into CSARPPAGGNEQYF.

To note about this clonotype: At one end, the junction sequence differs from germline, possibly due to a read error. This chain connects TRBV9 to TRBJ2-7, with a possible D match to TRBD1 (6 bases). Germline V gene lookup returns CDR1 SGDLS and CDR2 YYNGEE. The CDR3 is 15 residues long. The CDR3 coding sequence is TGTGCAAGCAGCGTAGTTCAGGACAGCTACTACGAGCAGTACTTC. Translating gives CASSVVQDSYYEQYF.

The chain joins TRBV6-6 to TRBJ2-1, with 8 nucleotides matching TRBD1. V trimming: 7 bases; J trimming: 9 bases; junction bases outside the gene matches: 17. The CDR3 is 16 residues long. Germline V gene data show CDR1 as MNHNY and CDR2 as SVGAGI (reference sequence). Here the CDR3 DNA reads TGTGCCAGCAATCATGGGAAGTGGCAGGGGGCCGTTGAGCAGTTCTTC. Translated: CASNHGKWQGAVEQFF.

The table lists this clonotype with many counts. This chain uses TRBV18 with TRBJ1-5; 8 bases align to TRBD1. The trim removed 3 bases at V and 7 bases at J, leaving 8 bases unmatched. CDR3 size: 15 residues. Germline CDR1 KGHSH, CDR2 LQKENI. The CDR3 is CASSPDGQGGQPQHF. The CDR3 nucleotides are TGTGCCAGCTCACCGGACGGACAGGGTGGCCAGCCCCAGCATTTT.

This clonotype was counted many times. This sequence joins TRBV5-1 and TRBJ2-7; the D call may be TRBD1 or TRBD2 (5 bases each). Germline V gives CDR1 SGHRS, CDR2 YFSETQ. The CDR3 is made up of 14 amino acids. V shed 0 bases and J shed 5 bases, with 12 bases lying between them. This chain's CDR3 is CASSLGGTADEQYF. The DNA for the CDR3 is TGCGCCAGCAGCTTGGGGGGGACCGCTGACGAGCAGTACTTC.

This clonotype was picked up many times. The CDR3, as DNA: TGTGCCAGCAGCCCTGGCCGAATCGAGCAGTTCTTC. Its translation is CASSPGRIEQFF. The chain recombines TRBV4-2 with TRBJ2-1, with D uncertain. CDR3 length: 12 residues. V was trimmed by 4 bases and J by 10 bases, leaving 11 bases between them. Germline-derived CDR1 and CDR2 are LGHNA and YNFKEQ.